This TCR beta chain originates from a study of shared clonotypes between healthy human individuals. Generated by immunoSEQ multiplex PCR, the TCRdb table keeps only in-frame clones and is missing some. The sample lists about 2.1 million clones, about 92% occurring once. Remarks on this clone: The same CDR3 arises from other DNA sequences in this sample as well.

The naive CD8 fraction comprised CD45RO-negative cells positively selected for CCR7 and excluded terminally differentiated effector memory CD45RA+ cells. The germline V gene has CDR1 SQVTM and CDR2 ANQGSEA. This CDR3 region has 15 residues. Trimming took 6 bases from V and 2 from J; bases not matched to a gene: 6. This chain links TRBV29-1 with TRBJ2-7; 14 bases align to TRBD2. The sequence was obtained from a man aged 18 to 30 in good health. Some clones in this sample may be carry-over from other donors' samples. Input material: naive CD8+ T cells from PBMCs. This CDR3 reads CSVEGTSGSTYEQYF. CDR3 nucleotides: TGCAGCGTAGAGGGGACTAGCGGGAGCACCTACGAGCAGTACTTC.